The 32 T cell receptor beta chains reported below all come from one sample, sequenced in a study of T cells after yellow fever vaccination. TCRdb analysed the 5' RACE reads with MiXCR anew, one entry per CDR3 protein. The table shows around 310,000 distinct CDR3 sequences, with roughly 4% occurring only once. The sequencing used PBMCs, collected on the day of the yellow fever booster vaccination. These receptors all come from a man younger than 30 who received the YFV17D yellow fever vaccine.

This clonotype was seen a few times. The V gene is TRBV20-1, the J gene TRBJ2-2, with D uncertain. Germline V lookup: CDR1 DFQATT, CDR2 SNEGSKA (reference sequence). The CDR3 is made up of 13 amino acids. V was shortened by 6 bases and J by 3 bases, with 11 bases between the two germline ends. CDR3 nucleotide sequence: TGCAGTGCGATAGTTCACGACACCGGGGAGCTGTTTTTT. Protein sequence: CSAIVHDTGELFF.

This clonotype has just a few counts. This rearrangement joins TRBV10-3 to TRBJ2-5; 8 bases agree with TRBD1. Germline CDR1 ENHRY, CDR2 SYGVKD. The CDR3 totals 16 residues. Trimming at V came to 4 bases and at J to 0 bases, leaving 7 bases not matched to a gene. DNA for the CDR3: TGTGCCATCAGTGCTGGGACAGGATCGTACCAAGAGACCCAGTACTTC. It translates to CAISAGTGSYQETQYF.

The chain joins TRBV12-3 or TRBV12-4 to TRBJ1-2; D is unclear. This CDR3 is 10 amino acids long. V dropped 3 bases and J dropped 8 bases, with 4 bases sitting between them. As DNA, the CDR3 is TGTGCCAGCAGTTTTGAGGGCTACACCTTC. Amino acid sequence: CASSFEGYTF.

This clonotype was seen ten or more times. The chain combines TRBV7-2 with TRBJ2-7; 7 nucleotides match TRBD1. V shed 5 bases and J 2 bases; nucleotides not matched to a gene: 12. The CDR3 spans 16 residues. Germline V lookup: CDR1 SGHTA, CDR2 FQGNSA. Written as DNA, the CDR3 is TGTGCCAGCAGCCACCTCCGGGGACAGAGTCCCTACGAGCAGTACTTC. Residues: CASSHLRGQSPYEQYF.

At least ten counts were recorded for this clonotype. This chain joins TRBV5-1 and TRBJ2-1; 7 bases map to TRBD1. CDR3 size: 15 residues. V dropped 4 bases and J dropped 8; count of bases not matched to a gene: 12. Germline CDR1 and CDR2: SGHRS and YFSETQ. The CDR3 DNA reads TGCGCCAGCAGCCTCGGAAGACAGGGTAGGCATGAGCAGTTCTTC. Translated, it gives CASSLGRQGRHEQFF.

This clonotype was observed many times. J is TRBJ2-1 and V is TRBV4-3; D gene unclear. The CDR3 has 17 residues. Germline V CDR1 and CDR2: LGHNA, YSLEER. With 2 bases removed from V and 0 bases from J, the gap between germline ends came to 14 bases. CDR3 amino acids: CASSQSETGSSYNEQFF. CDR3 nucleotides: TGCGCCAGCAGCCAATCTGAAACCGGTAGCTCCTACAATGAGCAGTTCTTC.

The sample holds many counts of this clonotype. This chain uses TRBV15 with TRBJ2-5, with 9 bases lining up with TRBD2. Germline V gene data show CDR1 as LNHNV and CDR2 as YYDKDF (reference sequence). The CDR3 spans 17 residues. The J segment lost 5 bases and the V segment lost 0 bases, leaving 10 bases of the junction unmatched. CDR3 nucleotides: TGTGCCACCAGCAGAGATCAGAGAGCGGGGGGATTTGAGACCCAGTACTTC. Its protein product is CATSRDQRAGGFETQYF.

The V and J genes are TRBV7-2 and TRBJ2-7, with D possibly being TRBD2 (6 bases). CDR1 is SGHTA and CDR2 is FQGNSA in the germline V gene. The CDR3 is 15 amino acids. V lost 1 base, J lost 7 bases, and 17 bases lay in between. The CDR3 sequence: CASSLVAGTFGEQYF. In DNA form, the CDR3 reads TGTGCCAGCAGCTTAGTTGCGGGGACCTTTGGGGAGCAGTACTTC.

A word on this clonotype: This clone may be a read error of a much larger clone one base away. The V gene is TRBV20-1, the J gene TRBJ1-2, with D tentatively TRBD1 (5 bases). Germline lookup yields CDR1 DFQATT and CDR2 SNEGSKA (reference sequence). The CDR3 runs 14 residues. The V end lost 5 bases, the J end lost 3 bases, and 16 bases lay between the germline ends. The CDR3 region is CSADPLGLDYGYTF. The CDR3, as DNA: TGCAGTGCTGACCCCCTGGGGCTGGACTATGGCTACACCTTC.

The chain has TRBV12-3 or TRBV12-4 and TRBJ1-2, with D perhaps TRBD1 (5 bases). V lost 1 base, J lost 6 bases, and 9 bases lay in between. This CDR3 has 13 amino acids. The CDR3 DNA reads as TGTGCCAGCAGTTTAGACAGGTTCGATGGCTACACCTTC. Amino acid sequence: CASSLDRFDGYTF.

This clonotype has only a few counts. The CDR3 loop reads CASSKDWNTEAFF. The CDR3 nucleotides read TGTGCCAGCAGCAAGGACTGGAACACTGAAGCTTTCTTT. The rearrangement joins TRBV3-1 to TRBJ1-1; D call uncertain. The V end was cut by 5 bases, the J end by 1 base, with 8 bases between. CDR1 is LGHDT, CDR2 YNNKEL, per germline (reference sequence). This CDR3 is built from 13 residues.

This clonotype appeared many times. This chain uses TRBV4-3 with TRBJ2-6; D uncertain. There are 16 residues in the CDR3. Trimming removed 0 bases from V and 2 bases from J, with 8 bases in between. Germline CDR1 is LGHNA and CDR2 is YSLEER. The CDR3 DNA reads TGCGCCAGCAGCCAAGATCCGGGCCCTGGGGCCAACGTCCTGACTTTC. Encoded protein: CASSQDPGPGANVLTF.

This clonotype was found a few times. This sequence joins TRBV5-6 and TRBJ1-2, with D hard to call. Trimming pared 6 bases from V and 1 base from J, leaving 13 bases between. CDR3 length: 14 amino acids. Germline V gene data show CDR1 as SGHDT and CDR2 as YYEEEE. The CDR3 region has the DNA TGTGCCAGCACCAAACTTTACAGTAACTATGGCTACACCTTC. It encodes CASTKLYSNYGYTF.

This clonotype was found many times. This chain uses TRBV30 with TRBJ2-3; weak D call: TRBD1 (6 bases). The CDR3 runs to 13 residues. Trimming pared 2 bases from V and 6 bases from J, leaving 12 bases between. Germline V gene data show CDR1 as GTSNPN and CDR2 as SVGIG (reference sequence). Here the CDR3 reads CAWSSRGPDTQYF. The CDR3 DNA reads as TGTGCCTGGAGTTCCAGGGGCCCCGATACGCAGTATTTT. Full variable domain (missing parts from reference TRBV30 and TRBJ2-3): SQTIHQWPATLVQPVGSPLSLECTVEGTSNPNLYWYRQAAGRGLQLLFYSVGIGQISSEVPQNLSASRPQDRQFILSSKKLLLSDSGFYLCAWSSRGPDTQYFGPGTRLTVL.

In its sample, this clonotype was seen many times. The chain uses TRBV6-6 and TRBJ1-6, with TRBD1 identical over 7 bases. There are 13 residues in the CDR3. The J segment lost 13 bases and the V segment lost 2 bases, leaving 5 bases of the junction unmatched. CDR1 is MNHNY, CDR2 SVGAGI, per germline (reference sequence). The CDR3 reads CASSYGRGAPLHF. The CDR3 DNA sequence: TGTGCCAGCAGTTACGGCAGGGGGGCTCCCCTCCACTTT.

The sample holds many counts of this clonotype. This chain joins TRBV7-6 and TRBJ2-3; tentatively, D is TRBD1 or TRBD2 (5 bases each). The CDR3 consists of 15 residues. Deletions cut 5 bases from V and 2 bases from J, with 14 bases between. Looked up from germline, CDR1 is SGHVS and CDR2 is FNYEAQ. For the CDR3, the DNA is TGTGCCAGCAGCCACGGGTGGGGGTACACAGATACGCAGTATTTT. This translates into CASSHGWGYTDTQYF.

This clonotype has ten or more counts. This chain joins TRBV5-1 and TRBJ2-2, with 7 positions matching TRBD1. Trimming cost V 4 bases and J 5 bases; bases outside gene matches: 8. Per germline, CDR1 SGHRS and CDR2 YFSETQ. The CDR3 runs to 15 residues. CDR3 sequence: CASSPQGQRTGELFF. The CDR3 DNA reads TGCGCCAGCAGCCCCCAGGGACAGAGGACCGGGGAGCTGTTTTTT.

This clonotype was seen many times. CDR3 nucleotides: TGCGCCAGCAGCTTGGCCGTTCTAGCAAGCAATGAGCAGTTCTTC. This translates into CASSLAVLASNEQFF. This sequence joins TRBV5-1 and TRBJ2-1, with a possible D match to TRBD2 (5 bases). Germline CDR1 reads SGHRS; CDR2 reads YFSETQ. V lost 0 bases, J lost 6 bases, and 13 bases lay in between. The CDR3 consists of 15 residues.

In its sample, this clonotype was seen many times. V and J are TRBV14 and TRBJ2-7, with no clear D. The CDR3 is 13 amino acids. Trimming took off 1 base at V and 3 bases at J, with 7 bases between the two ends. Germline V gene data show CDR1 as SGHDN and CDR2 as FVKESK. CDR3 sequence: CASSQGFIYEQYV. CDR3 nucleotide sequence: TGTGCCAGCAGCCAAGGGTTCATCTACGAGCAGTACGTC.

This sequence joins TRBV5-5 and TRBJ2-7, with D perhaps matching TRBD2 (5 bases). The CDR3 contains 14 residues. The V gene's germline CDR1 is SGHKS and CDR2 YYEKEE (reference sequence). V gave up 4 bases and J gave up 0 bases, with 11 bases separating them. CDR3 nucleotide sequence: TGTGCCAGCAGCCCACTGGGGAGCTCCTACGAGCAGTACGTC. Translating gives CASSPLGSSYEQYV.

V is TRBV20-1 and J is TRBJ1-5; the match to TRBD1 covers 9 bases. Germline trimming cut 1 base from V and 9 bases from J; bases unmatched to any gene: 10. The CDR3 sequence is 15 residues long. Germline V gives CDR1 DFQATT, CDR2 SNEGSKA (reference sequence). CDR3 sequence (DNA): TGCAGTGCTAGAGGAACCGACAGGGGGTTGGGGCCCCAGCATTTT. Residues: CSARGTDRGLGPQHF.

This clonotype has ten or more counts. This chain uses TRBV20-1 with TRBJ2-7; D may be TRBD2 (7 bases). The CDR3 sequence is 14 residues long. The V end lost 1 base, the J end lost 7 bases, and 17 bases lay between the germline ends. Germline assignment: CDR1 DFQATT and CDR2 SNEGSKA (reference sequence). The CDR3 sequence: CSARGSRGAGEQYF. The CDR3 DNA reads TGCAGTGCTAGAGGTTCACGGGGGGCTGGAGAGCAGTACTTC.

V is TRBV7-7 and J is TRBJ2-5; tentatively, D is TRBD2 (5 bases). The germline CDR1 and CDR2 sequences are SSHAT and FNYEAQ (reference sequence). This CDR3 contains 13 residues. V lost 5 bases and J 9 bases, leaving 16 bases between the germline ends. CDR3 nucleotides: TGTGCCAGCAGCCAAGGGATGAGGGAGTCCCAGTACTTC. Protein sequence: CASSQGMRESQYF.

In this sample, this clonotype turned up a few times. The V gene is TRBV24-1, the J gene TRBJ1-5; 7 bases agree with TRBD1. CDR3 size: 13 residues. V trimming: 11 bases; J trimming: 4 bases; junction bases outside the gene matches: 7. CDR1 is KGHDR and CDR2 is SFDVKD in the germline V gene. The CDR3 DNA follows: TGTGCCAGCCAGACAGGGAGAAATCAGCCCCAGCATTTT. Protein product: CASQTGRNQPQHF.

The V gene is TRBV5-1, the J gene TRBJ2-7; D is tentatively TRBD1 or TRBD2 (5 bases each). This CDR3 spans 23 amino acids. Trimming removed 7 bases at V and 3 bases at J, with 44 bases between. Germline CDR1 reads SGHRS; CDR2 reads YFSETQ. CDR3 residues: CASSVGPGAGAESLFQSNYEQYF. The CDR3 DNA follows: TGCGCCAGCTCGGTGGGCCCCGGGGCCGGTGCGGAGTCGTTATTTCAGTCGAACTACGAGCAGTACTTC.

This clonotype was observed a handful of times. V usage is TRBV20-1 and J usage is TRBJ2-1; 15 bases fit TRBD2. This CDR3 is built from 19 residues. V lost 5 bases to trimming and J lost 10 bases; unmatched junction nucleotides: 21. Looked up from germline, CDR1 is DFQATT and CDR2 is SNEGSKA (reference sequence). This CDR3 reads CSAPDRTSGGAFGRREQFF. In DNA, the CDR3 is TGCAGTGCTCCCGATCGGACTAGCGGGGGGGCTTTCGGGCGCAGGGAGCAGTTCTTC.

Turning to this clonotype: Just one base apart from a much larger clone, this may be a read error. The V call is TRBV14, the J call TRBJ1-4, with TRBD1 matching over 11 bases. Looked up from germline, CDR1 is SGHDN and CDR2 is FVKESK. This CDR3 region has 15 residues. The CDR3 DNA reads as TGTGCCAGCAGCCACAGGACAGGGGGCTTTGAAAAACTGATTTTT. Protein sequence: CASSHRTGGFEKLIF. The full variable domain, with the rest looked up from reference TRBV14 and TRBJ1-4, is EAGVTQFPSHSVIEKGQTVTLRCDPISGHDNLYWYRRVMGKEIKFLLHFVKESKQDESGMPNNRFLAERTGGTYSTLKVQPAELEDSGVYFCASSHRTGGFEKLIFGSGTQLSVL.

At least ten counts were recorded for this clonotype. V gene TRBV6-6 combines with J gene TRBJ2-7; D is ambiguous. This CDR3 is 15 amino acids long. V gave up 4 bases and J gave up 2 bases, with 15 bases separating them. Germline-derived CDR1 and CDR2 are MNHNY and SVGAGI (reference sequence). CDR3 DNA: TGTGCCAGCAGTTTCCCTCACGGCGGCACCTACGAGCAGTACTTC. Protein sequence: CASSFPHGGTYEQYF.

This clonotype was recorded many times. As DNA, the CDR3 is TGCGCCAGCAGCCAAGGGTTCAGCGGAGTTAGGGCCAACGTCCTGACTTTC. Amino acid sequence: CASSQGFSGVRANVLTF. The genes are TRBV4-3 and TRBJ2-6; tentatively, D is TRBD2 (5 bases). Looked up from germline, CDR1 is LGHNA and CDR2 is YSLEER. The CDR3 sequence is 17 residues long. V lost 1 base to trimming and J lost 5 bases, with 15 bases between them.

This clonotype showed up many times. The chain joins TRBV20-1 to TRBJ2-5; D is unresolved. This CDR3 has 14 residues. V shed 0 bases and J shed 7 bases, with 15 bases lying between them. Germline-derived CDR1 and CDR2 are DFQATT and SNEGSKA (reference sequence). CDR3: CSARDWAGLGTQYF. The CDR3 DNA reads TGCAGTGCTAGAGATTGGGCCGGGCTCGGGACCCAGTACTTC.

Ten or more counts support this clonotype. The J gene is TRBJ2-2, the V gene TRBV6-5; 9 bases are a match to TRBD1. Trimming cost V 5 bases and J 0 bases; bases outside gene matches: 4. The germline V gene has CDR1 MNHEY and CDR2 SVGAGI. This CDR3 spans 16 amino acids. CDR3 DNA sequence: TGTGCCAGCAGTCGCGACAGGGGGACGAACACCGGGGAGCTGTTTTTT. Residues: CASSRDRGTNTGELFF.

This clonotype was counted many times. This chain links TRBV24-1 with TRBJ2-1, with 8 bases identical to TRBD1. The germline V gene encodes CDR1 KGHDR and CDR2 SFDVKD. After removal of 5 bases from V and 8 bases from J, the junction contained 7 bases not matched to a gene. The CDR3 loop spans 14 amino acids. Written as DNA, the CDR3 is TGTGCCACCAGTGGACAGGGGAGTTTACATGAGCAGTTCTTC. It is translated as CATSGQGSLHEQFF.